The next 8 T cell receptor beta chains were all read from a single sample in a study of blood T cell repertoires in COVID-19. Data came from immunoSEQ multiplex PCR; TCRdb stores just in-frame clones and leaves some out. This table holds about 210,000 clones, 81% found once. Sequenced sample: PBMCs or T cells enriched from blood (not recorded which). All receptors come from a woman between 50 and 59 years old with acute COVID-19.

The V call is TRBV7-8, the J call TRBJ2-2, with D perhaps TRBD1 (5 bases). Trimming removed 5 bases from V and 6 bases from J, with 13 bases in between. From germline, CDR1 is SGHVS and CDR2 FQNEAQ. The CDR3 consists of 14 residues. This CDR3 is CASSLDAGPGELFF. The CDR3 DNA reads TGTGCCAGCAGCCTGGACGCAGGGCCCGGGGAGCTGTTTTTT.

This sequence joins TRBV7-9 and TRBJ2-3, with D possibly matching TRBD2 (6 bases). Germline V lookup: CDR1 SEHNR, CDR2 FQNEAQ (reference sequence). The V end was cut by 1 base, the J end by 2 bases, with 13 bases between. This CDR3 has 16 amino acids. CDR3 DNA sequence: TGTGCCAGCAGCTTAGACCCACGGGGGAACACAGATACGCAGTATTTT. Residues: CASSLDPRGNTDTQYF.

This chain links TRBV5-1 with TRBJ2-3, with D possibly TRBD2 on 5 matching bases. Deletions cut 2 bases from V and 4 bases from J, with 11 bases between. The CDR3 runs to 14 residues. Germline V gene sequence: CDR1 SGHRS, CDR2 YFSETQ. The CDR3 spells CASSLGSAADTQYF. CDR3 nucleotide sequence: TGCGCCAGCAGCTTAGGGAGTGCAGCAGATACGCAGTATTTT. Full variable domain (missing parts from reference TRBV5-1 and TRBJ2-3): KAGVTQTPRYLIKTRGQQVTLSCSPISGHRSVSWYQQTPGQGLQFLFEYFSETQRNKGNFPGRFSGRQFSNSRSEMNVSTLELGDSALYLCASSLGSAADTQYFGPGTRLTVL.

V is TRBV3-1 (or the pseudogene TRBV3-2) and J is TRBJ2-3; 10 positions match TRBD1. The CDR3 extends over 16 amino acids. The germline V gene encodes CDR1 LGHDT and CDR2 YNNKEL (reference sequence). V was clipped by 4 bases and J by 9 bases; unmatched bases: 13. The chain's CDR3 is CASSPPGTGAAITQYF. DNA of the CDR3: TGTGCCAGCAGCCCCCCCGGGACAGGGGCTGCAATCACGCAGTATTTT.

The V call is TRBV6-4, the J call TRBJ1-5; the D gene is possibly TRBD1 (5 bases). Germline lookup yields CDR1 MRHNA and CDR2 SNTAGT. Trimming cost V 7 bases and J 3 bases, with 16 bases left between them. The CDR3 is 15 residues long. This CDR3 is CASIRGREDNQPQHF. CDR3 DNA sequence: TGTGCCAGCATACGGGGCAGGGAGGACAATCAGCCCCAGCATTTT.

A few counts support this clone. The chain carries TRBV2 and TRBJ1-4, with 7 bases fitting TRBD1. Germline CDR1 and CDR2: SNHLY and FYNNEI. Trimming cost V 5 bases and J 5 bases; bases outside gene matches: 8. The CDR3 has 15 amino acids. The CDR3 DNA reads as TGTGCCAGCAGTTTATCGACAGGGCGAAATGAAAAACTGTTTTTT. It specifies CASSLSTGRNEKLFF.

This rearrangement joins TRBV5-4 to TRBJ1-4, with a tentative D call TRBD1 (6 bases). V was trimmed by 0 bases and J by 8 bases, leaving 11 bases between them. The CDR3 length is 14 residues. Looked up from germline, CDR1 is SGHNT and CDR2 is YYREEE (reference sequence). The CDR3 DNA sequence: TGTGCCAGCAGCTTGGTTCCAGGGGACGAAAAACTGTTTTTT. This translates into CASSLVPGDEKLFF.

The chain links TRBV25-1 to TRBJ2-3, with 9 bases identical to TRBD2. This CDR3 is built from 15 residues. Trimming removed 4 bases from V and 8 bases from J; junction bases left unmatched: 10. Germline V gives CDR1 MGHDK, CDR2 SYGVNS. This chain's CDR3 is CASSGKAGGPVTQYF. DNA of the CDR3: TGTGCCAGCAGTGGGAAGGCGGGAGGGCCGGTTACGCAGTATTTT. Together with reference TRBV25-1 and TRBJ2-3, the CDR3 gives the full variable domain: EADIYQTPRYLVIGTGKKITLECSQTMGHDKMYWYQQDPGMELHLIHYSYGVNSTEKGDLSSESTVSRIRTEHFPLTLESARPSHTSQYLCASSGKAGGPVTQYFGPGTRLTVL.